Listed below are T cell receptor beta chains from one sample, sequenced in a study of Ad26.COV2.S vaccination and SARS-CoV-2 variants. Profiling relied on immunoSEQ multiplex PCR, and the TCRdb table lists in-frame clones only, not all of them. The sample lists about 350,000 clones, approximately 90% occurring once. This material consisted of peripheral blood, taken in a trial of Ad26.COV2.S vaccine versus placebo. Source of these receptors: a person aged 18-65 years who received the Ad26.COV2.S COVID-19 vaccine or a placebo. Both conserved end residues are part of each CDR3. D genes are given only for firm matches. Rows may omit the clone size; those that give it use once, few, many or a size class.

cdr3_nt: TGCGCCAGCAGCTTGGGGGAAAGCACCGGGGAGCTGTTTTTT
cdr3_aa: CASSLGESTGELFF
clone_size: .
j_call: TRBJ2-2
d_call: .
v_call: TRBV5-1

cdr3_nt: TGTGCCAGCAGGTGGGGATACACAGATACGCAGTATTTT
cdr3_aa: CASRWGYTDTQYF
clone_size: .
j_call: TRBJ2-3
d_call: .
v_call: TRBV27

cdr3_nt: TGCGCCAGCAGCTTAACTAGCGGCAAAGCTTACGAGCAGTACTTC
cdr3_aa: CASSLTSGKAYEQYF
clone_size: .
j_call: TRBJ2-7
d_call: TRBD2
v_call: TRBV5-1

cdr3_nt: TGCGCCAGCAGCCAAGATCAAGAGACAGGGGATCACGAGCAGTACTTC
cdr3_aa: CASSQDQETGDHEQYF
clone_size: .
j_call: TRBJ2-7
d_call: TRBD1
v_call: TRBV4-3

cdr3_nt: TGTGCCAGCAGGTTTCCAGGGGACAATCAGCCCCAGCATTTT
cdr3_aa: CASRFPGDNQPQHF
clone_size: .
j_call: TRBJ1-5
d_call: .
v_call: TRBV28

cdr3_nt: TGTGCCAGCTCACCAAAGTCGCAGGGGGCCAACGTCCTGACTTTC
cdr3_aa: CASSPKSQGANVLTF
clone_size: .
j_call: TRBJ2-6
d_call: .
v_call: TRBV18

cdr3_nt: TGTGCCTGGAGCCCCGAGGGAGGGGTTGGCTACACCTTC
cdr3_aa: CAWSPEGGVGYTF
clone_size: .
j_call: TRBJ1-2
d_call: .
v_call: TRBV30

cdr3_nt: TGTGCCAGCAGTTACACAAGACAGGGCAGGGGTGAGCAGTTCTTC
cdr3_aa: CASSYTRQGRGEQFF
clone_size: .
j_call: TRBJ2-1
d_call: TRBD1
v_call: TRBV6-5

cdr3_nt: TGTGCCTGGGCAAGGGAAGTCATGAACACTGAAGCTTTCTTT
cdr3_aa: CAWAREVMNTEAFF
clone_size: .
j_call: TRBJ1-1
d_call: .
v_call: TRBV30

cdr3_nt: TGTGCCAGCTCACCTAAGGGGGCTGAGACCCAGTACTTC
cdr3_aa: CASSPKGAETQYF
clone_size: .
j_call: TRBJ2-5
d_call: TRBD1
v_call: TRBV18

cdr3_nt: TGTGCCAGCAATCAAGGGACTCCCAGCGGGGAGCAGTTCTTC
cdr3_aa: CASNQGTPSGEQFF
clone_size: .
j_call: TRBJ2-1
d_call: .
v_call: TRBV6-5

cdr3_nt: TGTGCAAGTCGCCCTCAGGTAGGGACAGGGGGCTCTCAGCCCCAGCATTTT
cdr3_aa: CASRPQVGTGGSQPQHF
clone_size: once
j_call: TRBJ1-5
d_call: .
v_call: TRBV12-2

cdr3_nt: TGTGCCAGCAGCTTAACTTCTAACCTGTACGAGCAGTACTTC
cdr3_aa: CASSLTSNLYEQYF
clone_size: .
j_call: TRBJ2-7
d_call: .
v_call: TRBV7-9

cdr3_nt: TGTGCCATCAGTGAGACCTCCTACGAGCAGTACTTC
cdr3_aa: CAISETSYEQYF
clone_size: .
j_call: TRBJ2-7
d_call: .
v_call: TRBV10-3

cdr3_nt: TGTGCCAGCAGTGGGACAGGGACCGGGGAGCTGTTTTTT
cdr3_aa: CASSGTGTGELFF
clone_size: .
j_call: TRBJ2-2
d_call: TRBD1
v_call: TRBV25-1

cdr3_nt: TGTGCCAGCAGCCAAGCTTGGGGGCACTCCTACAATGAGCAGTTCTTC
cdr3_aa: CASSQAWGHSYNEQFF
clone_size: .
j_call: TRBJ2-1
d_call: .
v_call: TRBV3-1/TRBV3-2

cdr3_nt: TGTGCCAGTAGTAGACGGGACCGACCAGCCCAGCATTTT
cdr3_aa: CASSRRDRPAQHF
clone_size: few
j_call: TRBJ1-5
d_call: .
v_call: TRBV19

cdr3_nt: TGTGCCAGCAGCCCTCAAGCGGGGGATACGCAGTATTTT
cdr3_aa: CASSPQAGDTQYF
clone_size: .
j_call: TRBJ2-3
d_call: TRBD2
v_call: TRBV4-2

cdr3_nt: TGCGCCAGCAGCATCGGGACCTACAATGAGCAGTTCTTC
cdr3_aa: CASSIGTYNEQFF
clone_size: .
j_call: TRBJ2-1
d_call: .
v_call: TRBV5-1

cdr3_nt: TGTGCCAGTAGTAATTGGGGCCCCTCTGGAAACACCATATATTTT
cdr3_aa: CASSNWGPSGNTIYF
clone_size: .
j_call: TRBJ1-3
d_call: .
v_call: TRBV19

cdr3_nt: TGTGCCACCAGCAGAGATCTAGGCAGGGGCTACGAGCAGTACTTC
cdr3_aa: CATSRDLGRGYEQYF
clone_size: .
j_call: TRBJ2-7
d_call: .
v_call: TRBV15

cdr3_nt: TGTGCCAGCAGCGTAGATCAGGGGGCCGTCTATGGCTACACCTTC
cdr3_aa: CASSVDQGAVYGYTF
clone_size: .
j_call: TRBJ1-2
d_call: TRBD1
v_call: TRBV9

cdr3_nt: TGCAGCGTTGTTAGAGGGGGACTGAGCACAGATACGCAGTATTTT
cdr3_aa: CSVVRGGLSTDTQYF
clone_size: .
j_call: TRBJ2-3
d_call: .
v_call: TRBV29-1

cdr3_nt: TGTGCCAGCAGCCAAGATAGGAGTAGCGTCAGGGGGCCAGCTTTCTTT
cdr3_aa: CASSQDRSSVRGPAFF
clone_size: .
j_call: TRBJ1-1
d_call: TRBD1
v_call: TRBV3-1/TRBV3-2

cdr3_nt: TGTGCCAGCAGCTTATCCCCCGACCCCGGGAAAGAGACCCAGTACTTC
cdr3_aa: CASSLSPDPGKETQYF
clone_size: .
j_call: TRBJ2-5
d_call: .
v_call: TRBV7-9

cdr3_nt: TGCGCCAGCAGCCGGAATTCGGGACAGTCCTACGAGCAGTACTTC
cdr3_aa: CASSRNSGQSYEQYF
clone_size: .
j_call: TRBJ2-7
d_call: TRBD1
v_call: TRBV4-3

cdr3_nt: TGTGCCAGCAGTCCCCGGACAGGGGGCCGATTTTCCTACGAGCAGTACTTC
cdr3_aa: CASSPRTGGRFSYEQYF
clone_size: once
j_call: TRBJ2-7
d_call: TRBD1
v_call: TRBV27

cdr3_nt: TGTGCCAGCAGCCCTGGGACAGGGAGGAACTATGGCTACACCTTC
cdr3_aa: CASSPGTGRNYGYTF
clone_size: .
j_call: TRBJ1-2
d_call: TRBD1
v_call: TRBV4-2

cdr3_nt: TGTGCCAGCAGCCGGGCAGGGGTGGGGACCCAGTACTTC
cdr3_aa: CASSRAGVGTQYF
clone_size: .
j_call: TRBJ2-5
d_call: .
v_call: TRBV5-6

cdr3_nt: TGTGCCAGCAGCGAGGGGACAGGGACGGCCTACAATGAGCAGTTCTTC
cdr3_aa: CASSEGTGTAYNEQFF
clone_size: .
j_call: TRBJ2-1
d_call: TRBD1
v_call: TRBV9

cdr3_nt: TGTGCCACCAGTGATGCCGGGACAGGGCTATACGAGCAGTACTTC
cdr3_aa: CATSDAGTGLYEQYF
clone_size: .
j_call: TRBJ2-7
d_call: TRBD1
v_call: TRBV24-1

cdr3_nt: TGTGCCAGCAGGACCTCCCCGGGACCGAGAAGAGGCTACACCTTC
cdr3_aa: CASRTSPGPRRGYTF
clone_size: .
j_call: TRBJ1-2
d_call: .
v_call: TRBV25-1

cdr3_nt: TGTGCCATCAGTGAAAGCGGACTGTTCGGGAACGAGCAGTACTTC
cdr3_aa: CAISESGLFGNEQYF
clone_size: .
j_call: TRBJ2-7
d_call: .
v_call: TRBV10-3

cdr3_nt: TGCGCCAGCAGCCAGCCCCGGAGTTCCTCTGGAAACACCATATATTTT
cdr3_aa: CASSQPRSSSGNTIYF
clone_size: .
j_call: TRBJ1-3
d_call: .
v_call: TRBV4-1

cdr3_nt: TGTGCCAGCAGTCCGGACAGGGGGCTGATAGAGACCCAGTACTTC
cdr3_aa: CASSPDRGLIETQYF
clone_size: .
j_call: TRBJ2-5
d_call: TRBD1
v_call: TRBV28

cdr3_nt: TGTGCCAGCAGCTGGGACTCTCCACCAGATACGCAGTATTTT
cdr3_aa: CASSWDSPPDTQYF
clone_size: .
j_call: TRBJ2-3
d_call: .
v_call: TRBV6-2/TRBV6-3

cdr3_nt: TGCGCCAGCAGCTTGGAACTAGCGGGAGGGCCCGAAGCTTCGGAGACCCAGTACTTC
cdr3_aa: CASSLELAGGPEASETQYF
clone_size: .
j_call: TRBJ2-5
d_call: TRBD2
v_call: TRBV5-1

cdr3_nt: TGTGCCACCAGCAGAGACTGGGGAGAGACCCAGTACTTC
cdr3_aa: CATSRDWGETQYF
clone_size: .
j_call: TRBJ2-5
d_call: .
v_call: TRBV15

cdr3_nt: TGTGCCAGCAGCCCCCACGGAGAGCCTCAGCCCCAGCATTTT
cdr3_aa: CASSPHGEPQPQHF
clone_size: .
j_call: TRBJ1-5
d_call: .
v_call: TRBV7-2

cdr3_nt: TGCGCCAGCAGCTTCGCCACAGGGGCCGCCTACGAGCAGTACTTC
cdr3_aa: CASSFATGAAYEQYF
clone_size: .
j_call: TRBJ2-7
d_call: TRBD1
v_call: TRBV5-1

cdr3_nt: TGTGCCAGCAGCTTTGTGGGAGATACGCAGTATTTT
cdr3_aa: CASSFVGDTQYF
clone_size: .
j_call: TRBJ2-3
d_call: .
v_call: TRBV7-2

cdr3_nt: TGCGCCAGCAGCTTGCTAGGGGGAGATTCACCCCTCCACTTT
cdr3_aa: CASSLLGGDSPLHF
clone_size: .
j_call: TRBJ1-6
d_call: .
v_call: TRBV5-1

cdr3_nt: TGTGCCAGTAGTGCCCCGGCCTCTGGGGCCAACGTCCTGACTTTC
cdr3_aa: CASSAPASGANVLTF
clone_size: .
j_call: TRBJ2-6
d_call: .
v_call: TRBV19

cdr3_nt: TGTGCCAGCAGTCGGGGAGACTATGGCTACACCTTC
cdr3_aa: CASSRGDYGYTF
clone_size: .
j_call: TRBJ1-2
d_call: .
v_call: TRBV28

cdr3_nt: TGTGCCAGCAGGGGGACAGGGAACACTGAAGCTTTCTTT
cdr3_aa: CASRGTGNTEAFF
clone_size: .
j_call: TRBJ1-1
d_call: TRBD1
v_call: TRBV6-5

cdr3_nt: TGTGCCAGCAGCTTAGGACGGGGACTAGTGGGCGGGGAGCTGTTTTTT
cdr3_aa: CASSLGRGLVGGELFF
clone_size: .
j_call: TRBJ2-2
d_call: TRBD2
v_call: TRBV7-8